This TCR beta chain is drawn from a study of blood T cell repertoires in COVID-19. As processed by the authors: It was from reference gene primer amplification that nucleated cell counts were estimated. Produced via immunoSEQ multiplex PCR; TCRdb's table is partial and in-frame only. Clone size and the V and J calls come from that table; the DNA yielded D and trimming. The sample yields 360,000 or so clones, roughly nine tenths seen once. The CDR3 is made up of 15 amino acids. Germline V gene lookup returns CDR1 SEHNR and CDR2 FQNEAQ (reference sequence). With 0 bases clipped from V and 4 bases from J, the junction kept 5 bases outside the gene matches.

The sequence was collected from an older woman with COVID-19, enrolled during active disease. Sample: peripheral blood. This chain connects TRBV7-9 to TRBJ2-5, with 7 nucleotides matching TRBD2. The CDR3 DNA reads as TGTGCCAGCAGCTTAGCTGGCGGGGGAGCAGAGACCCAGTACTTC. Its protein product is CASSLAGGGAETQYF.